The 26 T cell receptor beta chains given below trace back to one sample, sequenced in a study of T-cell reconstitution after alpha-beta-depleted transplantation in children. Unique molecular identifiers were built into the TCRbeta library. TCRdb passed the PCR reads through MiXCR, listing each CDR3 protein once. The data show around 190,000 distinct CDR3 sequences, with approximately 6.9% seen just once and around 5% held by the top ten. The source material was PBMCs, sampled before TCRalphabeta/CD19-depleted stem cell transplant. The receptor source for this set is a boy younger than 10 with acute lymphoblastic leukemia, due to receive a stem cell transplant.

At least ten counts were recorded for this clonotype. CDR3 DNA: TGTGCCAGCACCCCCCTTGGGCTACACGAGCAGTACTTC. Its translation: CASTPLGLHEQYF. The chain joins TRBV28 to TRBJ2-7; no definite D call. CDR1 and CDR2 from the germline V gene are MDHEN and SYDVKM. The CDR3 is made up of 13 amino acids. The ends were cut back, 7 bases at V and 5 bases at J, with 15 bases in the middle.

The chain links TRBV28 to TRBJ1-1; D is possibly TRBD1 (5 bases). Germline CDR1 reads MDHEN; CDR2 reads SYDVKM. This CDR3 has 14 amino acids. V was clipped by 7 bases and J by 0 bases, with 12 bases between them. The CDR3, as DNA: TGTGCCAGCACCGAAGGGGCCCTGAACACTGAAGCTTTCTTT. Translating gives CASTEGALNTEAFF.

This clonotype was counted a few times. The genes are TRBV28 and TRBJ1-5, with D perhaps TRBD1 (5 bases). V lost 5 bases, J lost 6 bases, and 17 bases lay in between. CDR3 length: 15 amino acids. Per germline, CDR1 MDHEN and CDR2 SYDVKM. The CDR3 reads CASSTRVNLFQPQHF. As DNA, the CDR3 is TGTGCCAGCAGTACCAGGGTGAATCTTTTTCAGCCCCAGCATTTT.

The table lists this clonotype with many counts. The chain carries TRBV7-3 and TRBJ2-3; the D gene is possibly TRBD2 (7 bases). The length of the CDR3 is 16 residues. Trimming removed 6 bases from V and 5 bases from J, with 21 bases in between. Germline-derived CDR1 and CDR2 are SGHTA and FQGTGA. In nucleotides, the CDR3 is TGTGCCAGCAGTCGGATGGGACGGGGGGCGAAAGATACGCAGTATTTT. It specifies CASSRMGRGAKDTQYF.

This clonotype appeared a few times. The chain uses TRBV27 and TRBJ2-3, with D perhaps given as TRBD1 or TRBD2 (6 bases each). Germline V lookup: CDR1 MNHEY, CDR2 SMNVEV (reference sequence). This CDR3 is 15 amino acids long. V gave up 4 bases and J gave up 3 bases, with 14 bases separating them. The CDR3 coding sequence is TGTGCCAGCAGTTCCCGACGAGGGGGGACAGATACGCAGTATTTT. Protein product: CASSSRRGGTDTQYF.

In this sample, this clonotype turned up many times. The V gene is TRBV28, the J gene TRBJ2-1, with D tentatively TRBD1 (5 bases). The germline V and J ends were trimmed by 2 bases and 11 bases, with 13 bases remaining between them. The CDR3 extends over 13 amino acids. Germline CDR1 reads MDHEN; CDR2 reads SYDVKM. The CDR3 region has the DNA TGTGCCAGCAGTTTAAGCCCCCAGGGAAAGCAGTTCTTC. It is translated as CASSLSPQGKQFF. Full variable domain (remainder filled in from reference TRBV28 and TRBJ2-1): DVKVTQSSRYLVKRTGEKVFLECVQDMDHENMFWYRQDPGLGLRLIYFSYDVKMKEKGDIPEGYSVSREKKERFSLILESASTNQTSMYLCASSLSPQGKQFFGPGTRLTVL.

This clonotype has ten or more counts. The chain carries TRBV10-3 and TRBJ2-1, with D possibly TRBD1 on 7 matching bases. CDR1 and CDR2 from the germline V gene are ENHRY and SYGVKD. V lost 10 bases and J 5 bases, leaving 24 bases between the germline ends. This CDR3 has 16 amino acids. The CDR3 coding sequence is TGTGCCACGGGGGCGGACAGGTCCCTTGGGAACAATGAGCAGTTCTTC. Translation gives CATGADRSLGNNEQFF.

This clonotype was picked up many times. The V call is TRBV7-2, the J call TRBJ2-5, with TRBD2 matching 8 bases. Trimming cost V 1 base and J 1 base; bases outside gene matches: 5. The CDR3 runs 16 residues. Germline V gene data show CDR1 as SGHTA and CDR2 as FQGNSA. The CDR3 reads CASSLVSGGGQETQYF. For the CDR3, the DNA is TGTGCCAGCAGCTTAGTGTCCGGGGGGGGCCAAGAGACCCAGTACTTC.

There are many counts of this clonotype. V usage is TRBV29-1 and J usage is TRBJ2-1, with 8 bases identical to TRBD2. The V and J ends lost 5 bases and 9 bases, in that order; junction bases with no gene match: 15. Germline CDR1 SQVTM, CDR2 ANQGSEA. The CDR3 is made up of 15 amino acids. This CDR3 is CSVSGAGGIGSEQFF. CDR3 nucleotides: TGCAGCGTTTCCGGGGCGGGAGGCATAGGCAGTGAGCAGTTCTTC.

The sample holds many counts of this clonotype. The chain has TRBV2 and TRBJ2-4; D perhaps matches TRBD2 (6 bases). The CDR3 runs 16 residues. Trimming left V 6 bases short and J 0 bases short, with 15 bases between. Germline-derived CDR1 and CDR2 are SNHLY and FYNNEI. The CDR3 spells CASRPNWGGAKNIQYF. Written as DNA, the CDR3 is TGTGCCAGCAGACCCAATTGGGGAGGAGCCAAAAACATTCAGTACTTC. The full variable domain, in which reference TRBV2 and TRBJ2-4 provide the parts outside the CDR3, is EPEVTQTPSHQVTQMGQEVILRCVPISNHLYFYWYRQILGQKVEFLVSFYNNEISEKSEIFDDQFSVERPDGSNFTLKIRSTKLEDSAMYFCASRPNWGGAKNIQYFGAGTRLSVL.

This clonotype appeared many times. V and J are TRBV7-2 and TRBJ2-5, with TRBD2 as a possible D gene (6 bases). Per the germline V gene, CDR1 is SGHTA and CDR2 is FQGNSA. This CDR3 has 16 amino acids. Trimming pared 2 bases from V and 4 bases from J, leaving 17 bases between. CDR3 protein: CASSLLRTGEGETQYF. The CDR3 DNA follows: TGTGCCAGCAGCTTATTACGGACGGGAGAAGGAGAGACCCAGTACTTC.

Remarks on this clonotype: The junction differs from germline at one of its ends, possibly a read error. The CDR3 bases are TGTACCAGCAGTTTATCGGGGACAGGGATTCAAAACACCGGGGAGCTGTTTTTT. It specifies CTSSLSGTGIQNTGELFF. This chain links TRBV2 with TRBJ2-2; 9 bases map to TRBD1. Germline CDR1 reads SNHLY; CDR2 reads FYNNEI. CDR3 length: 18 residues.

Many counts were recorded for this clonotype. V is TRBV20-1 and J is TRBJ1-4; possible D gene TRBD1, 5 bases. The CDR3 is 14 residues long. Trimming left V 3 bases short and J 7 bases short, with 15 bases between. Germline CDR1 reads DFQATT; CDR2 reads SNEGSKA (reference sequence). As DNA, the CDR3 is TGCAGTGCTAGGGGGACGGAGCTACGTGAAAAACTGTTTTTT. It codes for CSARGTELREKLFF.

The gene calls are TRBV24-1 and TRBJ2-5; D might be TRBD1 (6 bases). The germline V gene encodes CDR1 KGHDR and CDR2 SFDVKD. Trimming shortened V by 4 bases and J by 7 bases, and 18 bases separated the two germline ends. The CDR3 has 15 amino acids. The CDR3 DNA is TGTGCCACCAGTGACCATACACAGGGTGGCGGGACCCAGTACTTC. Translating gives CATSDHTQGGGTQYF.

CDR3 in amino acids: CASAAEPSSYEQYF. CDR3 coding DNA: TGTGCCAGCGCGGCTGAGCCCAGCTCCTACGAGCAGTACTTC. V gene TRBV2 combines with J gene TRBJ2-7, with D uncertain. CDR3 size: 14 residues. From germline, CDR1 is SNHLY and CDR2 FYNNEI. The V end lost 8 bases, the J end lost 0 bases, and 14 bases lay between the germline ends. Looking up the rest from reference TRBV2 and TRBJ2-7 gives the full variable domain: EPEVTQTPSHQVTQMGQEVILRCVPISNHLYFYWYRQILGQKVEFLVSFYNNEISEKSEIFDDQFSVERPDGSNFTLKIRSTKLEDSAMYFCASAAEPSSYEQYFGPGTRLTVT.

Ten or more counts support this clonotype. The J gene is TRBJ2-1, the V gene TRBV7-2, with 11 nucleotides matching TRBD2. Trimming took 4 bases from V and 4 from J; bases not matched to a gene: 3. The CDR3 sequence is 15 residues long. CDR1 and CDR2 from the germline V gene are SGHTA and FQGNSA. In DNA, the CDR3 is TGTGCCAGCAGCTCTATAGCGGGGGGGTACAATGAGCAGTTCTTC. Its translation: CASSSIAGGYNEQFF.

This clonotype was observed many times. The chain carries TRBV2 and TRBJ1-1, with no clear D. The V and J ends lost 7 bases and 4 bases respectively, with 16 bases between them. The CDR3 is made up of 14 amino acids. CDR1 and CDR2 from the germline V gene are SNHLY and FYNNEI. Written as DNA, the CDR3 is TGTGCCAGCATGTGGGGAGAGAGAACCACTGAAGCTTTCTTT. Its translation: CASMWGERTTEAFF.

This clonotype was recorded many times. The CDR3 loop is CASSDAPNTGELFF. The DNA of the CDR3 is TGTGCCAGCAGTGACGCGCCGAACACCGGGGAGCTGTTTTTT. This rearrangement joins TRBV27 to TRBJ2-2; D gene unclear. V shed 5 bases and J shed 0 bases, with 7 bases lying between them. The CDR3 has 14 residues. Germline CDR1 and CDR2: MNHEY and SMNVEV (reference sequence).

This clonotype was counted ten times or more. This sequence joins TRBV20-1 and TRBJ2-5; D is ambiguous. Per the germline V gene, CDR1 is DFQATT and CDR2 is SNEGSKA (reference sequence). V was trimmed by 0 bases and J by 4 bases, leaving 9 bases between them. This CDR3 is 13 amino acids long. The CDR3 region is CSARDNYVETQYF. DNA for the CDR3: TGCAGTGCTAGAGATAATTATGTAGAGACCCAGTACTTC.

This clonotype occurred many times. The rearrangement joins TRBV30 to TRBJ2-1; 7 bases are a match to TRBD2. This CDR3 spans 12 amino acids. V lost 8 bases and J lost 8; bases outside the gene matches: 9. Looked up from germline, CDR1 is GTSNPN and CDR2 is SVGIG (reference sequence). The CDR3 region is CAGGVNVDEQFF. CDR3 nucleotides: TGTGCCGGGGGGGTAAATGTGGATGAGCAGTTCTTC.

For this clonotype: This may come from a read error, since a much larger clone is one base off. Since the CDR3 does not end with the conserved phenylalanine or tryptophan, this likely comes from a read error. V and J are TRBV6-2 or TRBV6-3 and TRBJ1-2, with no clear D. The CDR3 spans 14 residues. Trimming left V 2 bases short and J 5 bases short, with 12 bases between. The V gene's germline CDR1 is MNHEY and CDR2 SVGEGT. The CDR3 loop is CASSYGISGYGYTS. DNA of the CDR3: TGTGCCAGCAGTTACGGCATCTCGGGGTATGGCTACACCTCC.

This clonotype was detected ten times or more. This chain links TRBV6-2 or TRBV6-3 with TRBJ2-1, with 12 positions matching TRBD2. J gave up 7 bases and V 6 bases, and 7 bases lay outside the gene matches. Germline CDR1 reads MNHEY; CDR2 reads SVGEGT. The length of the CDR3 is 15 residues. The CDR3 spells CASRLAGGPGNEQFF. The CDR3 nucleotides are TGTGCCAGCAGGCTAGCGGGGGGGCCGGGTAATGAGCAGTTCTTC.

V usage is TRBV7-2 and J usage is TRBJ2-7, with a weak D call TRBD2 (6 bases). This CDR3 region has 16 residues. Looked up from germline, CDR1 is SGHTA and CDR2 is FQGNSA. Trimming pared 2 bases from V and 5 bases from J, leaving 19 bases between. The CDR3 bases are TGTGCCAGCAGCTTAATTGGGACGGGGGTCCCCAACGAGCAGTACTTC. As protein: CASSLIGTGVPNEQYF.

This clonotype was found many times. This rearrangement joins TRBV12-3 or TRBV12-4 to TRBJ1-2, with D perhaps matching TRBD1 (5 bases). V lost 3 bases, J lost 8 bases, and 16 bases lay in between. The CDR3 sequence is 14 residues long. The CDR3 reads CASSFRAFTQGYTF. Here the CDR3 DNA reads TGTGCCAGCAGTTTCAGGGCCTTTACGCAGGGCTACACCTTC.

This clonotype has more than one count but fewer than ten. The rearrangement joins TRBV20-1 to TRBJ2-7; 9 bases map to TRBD2. Trimming took 1 base from V and 5 from J; bases not matched to a gene: 3. The CDR3 sequence is 13 residues long. CDR1 is DFQATT, CDR2 SNEGSKA, per germline (reference sequence). The CDR3 spells CSARVAGENEQYF. In DNA form, the CDR3 reads TGCAGTGCTAGAGTAGCGGGAGAAAACGAGCAGTACTTC.

This clonotype showed up many times. The chain is built from TRBV29-1 and TRBJ2-7; 11 nucleotides align to TRBD1. CDR3 length: 15 residues. J gave up 5 bases and V 4 bases, and 10 bases lay outside the gene matches. The V gene's germline CDR1 is SQVTM and CDR2 ANQGSEA. CDR3 in DNA: TGCAGCGTTGCTCTGGACAGGGGGCGTCGGCACGAGCAGTACTTC. The encoded protein is CSVALDRGRRHEQYF.